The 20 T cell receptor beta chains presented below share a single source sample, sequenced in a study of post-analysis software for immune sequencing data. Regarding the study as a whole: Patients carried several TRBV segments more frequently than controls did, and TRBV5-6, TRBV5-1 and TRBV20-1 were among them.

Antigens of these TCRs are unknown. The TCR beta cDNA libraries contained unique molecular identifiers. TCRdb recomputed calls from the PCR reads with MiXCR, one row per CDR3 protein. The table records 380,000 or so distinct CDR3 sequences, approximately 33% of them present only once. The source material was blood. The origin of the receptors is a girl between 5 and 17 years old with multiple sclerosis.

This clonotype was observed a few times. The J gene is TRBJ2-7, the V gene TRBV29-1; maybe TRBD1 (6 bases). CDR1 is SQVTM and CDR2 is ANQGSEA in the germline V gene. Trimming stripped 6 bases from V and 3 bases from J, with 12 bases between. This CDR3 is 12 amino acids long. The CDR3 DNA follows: TGCAGCGTAGCAGCAGGGGTCTACGAGCAGTACTTC. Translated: CSVAAGVYEQYF.

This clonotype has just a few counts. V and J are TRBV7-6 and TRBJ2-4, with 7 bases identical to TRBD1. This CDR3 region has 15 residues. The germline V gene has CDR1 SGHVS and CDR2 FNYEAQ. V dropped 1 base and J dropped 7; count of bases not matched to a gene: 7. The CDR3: CASSLGFGDSNIQYF. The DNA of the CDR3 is TGTGCCAGCAGCTTAGGATTTGGGGACAGCAACATTCAGTACTTC.

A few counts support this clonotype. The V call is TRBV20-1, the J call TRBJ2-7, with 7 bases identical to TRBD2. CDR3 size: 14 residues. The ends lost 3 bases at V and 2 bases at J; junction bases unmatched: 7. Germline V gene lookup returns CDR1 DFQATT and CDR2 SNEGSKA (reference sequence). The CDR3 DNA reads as TGCAGTGCTAGTGCGGGGGAGGATCCCTACGAGCAGTACTTC. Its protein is CSASAGEDPYEQYF.

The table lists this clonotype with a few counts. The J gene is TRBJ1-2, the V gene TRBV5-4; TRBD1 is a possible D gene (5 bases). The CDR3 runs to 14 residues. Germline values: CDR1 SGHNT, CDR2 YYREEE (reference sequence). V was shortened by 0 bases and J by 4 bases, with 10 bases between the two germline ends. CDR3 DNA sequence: TGTGCCAGCAGCTTGGAAAGCAGGGTCTATGGCTACACCTTC. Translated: CASSLESRVYGYTF.

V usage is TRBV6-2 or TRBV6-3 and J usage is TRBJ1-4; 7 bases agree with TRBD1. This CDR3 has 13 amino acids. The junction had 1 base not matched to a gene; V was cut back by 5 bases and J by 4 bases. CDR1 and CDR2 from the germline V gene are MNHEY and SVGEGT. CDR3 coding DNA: TGTGCCAGCAGTCGACAGGGTAATGAAAAACTGTTTTTT. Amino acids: CASSRQGNEKLFF.

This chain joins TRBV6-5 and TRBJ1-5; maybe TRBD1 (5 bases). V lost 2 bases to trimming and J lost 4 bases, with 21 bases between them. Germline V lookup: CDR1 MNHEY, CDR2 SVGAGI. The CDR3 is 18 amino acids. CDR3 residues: CASSYRLHRGGENQPQHF. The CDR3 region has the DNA TGTGCCAGCAGTTACCGCTTACACCGGGGAGGGGAGAATCAGCCCCAGCATTTT.

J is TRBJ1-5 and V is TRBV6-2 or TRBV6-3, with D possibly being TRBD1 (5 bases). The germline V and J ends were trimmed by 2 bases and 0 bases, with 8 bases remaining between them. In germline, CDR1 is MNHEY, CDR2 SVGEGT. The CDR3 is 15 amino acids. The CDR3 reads CASSYLQGSNQPQHF. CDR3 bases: TGTGCCAGCAGTTACCTTCAGGGTAGCAATCAGCCCCAGCATTTT.

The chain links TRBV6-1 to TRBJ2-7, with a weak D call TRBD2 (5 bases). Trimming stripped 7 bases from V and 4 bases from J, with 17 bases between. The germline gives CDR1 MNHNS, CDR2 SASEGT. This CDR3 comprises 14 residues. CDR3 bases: TGTGCCAGCACCCTGGGCCAGAGCGGTTACGAGCAGTACTTC. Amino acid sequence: CASTLGQSGYEQYF.

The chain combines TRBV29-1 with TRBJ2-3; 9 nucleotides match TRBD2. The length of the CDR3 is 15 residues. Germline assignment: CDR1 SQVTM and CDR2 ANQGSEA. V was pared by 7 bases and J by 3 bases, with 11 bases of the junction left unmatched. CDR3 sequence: CSARGAGGRTDTQYF. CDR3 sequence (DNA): TGCAGCGCCCGGGGGGCGGGGGGGCGGACAGATACGCAGTATTTT.

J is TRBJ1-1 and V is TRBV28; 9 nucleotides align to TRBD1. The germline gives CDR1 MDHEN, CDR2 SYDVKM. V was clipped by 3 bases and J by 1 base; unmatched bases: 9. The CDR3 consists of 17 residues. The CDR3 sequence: CASSFRDRAGENTEAFF. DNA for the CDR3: TGTGCCAGCAGTTTTCGGGACAGGGCTGGAGAGAACACTGAAGCTTTCTTT.

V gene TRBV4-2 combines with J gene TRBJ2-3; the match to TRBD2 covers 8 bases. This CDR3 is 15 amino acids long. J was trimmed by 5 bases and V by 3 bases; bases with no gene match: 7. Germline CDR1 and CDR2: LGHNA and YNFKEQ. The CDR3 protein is CASSQNGGAGDTQYF. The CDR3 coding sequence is TGTGCCAGCAGCCAGAACGGGGGGGCCGGAGATACGCAGTATTTT.

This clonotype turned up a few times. In DNA, the CDR3 is TGCGCCAGCAGCCTTTACCCGGGACTAGCGGCGGGGGAGCAGTTCTTC. It translates to CASSLYPGLAAGEQFF. The rearrangement links TRBV5-1 to TRBJ2-1; 11 bases agree with TRBD2. The germline CDR1 and CDR2 sequences are SGHRS and YFSETQ. V shed 4 bases and J 10 bases; nucleotides not matched to a gene: 13. The CDR3 contains 16 residues.

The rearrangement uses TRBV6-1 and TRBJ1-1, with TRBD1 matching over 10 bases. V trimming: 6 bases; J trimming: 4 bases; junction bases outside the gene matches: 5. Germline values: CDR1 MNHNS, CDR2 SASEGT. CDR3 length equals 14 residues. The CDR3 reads CASRGQGIGTEAFF. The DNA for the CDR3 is TGTGCCAGCAGGGGACAGGGGATTGGCACTGAAGCTTTCTTT.

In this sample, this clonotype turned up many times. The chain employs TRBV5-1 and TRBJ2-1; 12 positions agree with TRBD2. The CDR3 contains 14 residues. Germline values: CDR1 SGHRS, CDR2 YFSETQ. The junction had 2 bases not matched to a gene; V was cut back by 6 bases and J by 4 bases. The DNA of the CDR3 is TGCGCCAGCACGACTAGCGGGGGATACAATGAGCAGTTCTTC. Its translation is CASTTSGGYNEQFF.

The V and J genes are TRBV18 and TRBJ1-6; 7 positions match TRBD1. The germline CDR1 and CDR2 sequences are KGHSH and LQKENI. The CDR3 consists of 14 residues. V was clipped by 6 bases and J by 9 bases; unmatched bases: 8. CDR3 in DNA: TGTGCCAGCTCGCCCGACAGGGAGGTTTCACCCCTCCACTTT. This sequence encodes CASSPDREVSPLHF.

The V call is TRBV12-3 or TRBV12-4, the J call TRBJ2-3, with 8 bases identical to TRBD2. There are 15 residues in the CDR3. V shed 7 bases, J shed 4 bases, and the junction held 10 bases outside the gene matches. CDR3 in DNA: TGTGCCAGCACCCTCGGATTCGGGGGGGCAGATACGCAGTATTTT. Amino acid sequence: CASTLGFGGADTQYF.

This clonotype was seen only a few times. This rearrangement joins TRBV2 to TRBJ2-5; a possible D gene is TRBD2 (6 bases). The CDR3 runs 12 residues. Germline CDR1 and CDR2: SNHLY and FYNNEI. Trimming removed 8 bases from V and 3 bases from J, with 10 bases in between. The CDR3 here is CASGGKKETQYF. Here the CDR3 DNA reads TGTGCCAGCGGCGGGAAAAAAGAGACCCAGTACTTC.

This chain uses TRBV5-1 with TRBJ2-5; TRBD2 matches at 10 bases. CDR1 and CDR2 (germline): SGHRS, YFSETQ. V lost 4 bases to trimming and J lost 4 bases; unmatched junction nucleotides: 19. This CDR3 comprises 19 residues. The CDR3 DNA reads TGCGCCAGCAGCCCCACCGAGGTTAGCGGGGGGCCCCGAGGAGAGACCCAGTACTTC. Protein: CASSPTEVSGGPRGETQYF.

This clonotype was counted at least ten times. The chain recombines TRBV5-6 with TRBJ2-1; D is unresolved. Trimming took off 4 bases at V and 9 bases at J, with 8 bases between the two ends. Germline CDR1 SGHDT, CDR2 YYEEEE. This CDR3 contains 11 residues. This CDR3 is CASSLNTEQFF. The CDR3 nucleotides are TGTGCCAGCAGCCTCAACACTGAGCAGTTCTTC.

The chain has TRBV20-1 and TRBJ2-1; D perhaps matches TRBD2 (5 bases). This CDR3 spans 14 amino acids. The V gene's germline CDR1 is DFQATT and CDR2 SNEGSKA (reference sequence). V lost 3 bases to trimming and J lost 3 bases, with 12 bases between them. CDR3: CSARWQGSYNEQFF. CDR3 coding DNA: TGCAGTGCTAGGTGGCAAGGGAGCTACAATGAGCAGTTCTTC.